The source of this T cell receptor beta chain is a study of cytomegalovirus exposure and HLA in healthy donors. Study results and caveats: Cytomegalovirus-associated TCR beta chains were listed, numbering approximately 150. It was found in a later analysis that first-cohort TCR clusters tended to co-occur in the 90 to 150 validation repertoires.

A 120-subject validation cohort, separate from the approximately 610-subject first cohort, supplied the donors. The assay was immunoSEQ multiplex PCR, and TCRdb's table has in-frame clones only and misses some. Of 90,000 to 120,000 clones listed, under 85% were seen once; the top ten hold around 3%. In the case of this clone: Its antigen is not known. At one end the junction does not follow the germline gene, possibly because of a read error.

The material sequenced was PBMCs. This sequence originates from a woman younger than 30 in good health and CMV-seronegative.

The DNA for the CDR3 is TGCAGCGTTTCTACGGGGATTTTT. It is translated as CSVSTGIF. The V gene is TRBV29-1, the J gene TRBJ2-3; a weak D match, TRBD2 (5 bases). CDR1 is SQVTM, CDR2 ANQGSEA, per germline. This CDR3 contains 8 residues.